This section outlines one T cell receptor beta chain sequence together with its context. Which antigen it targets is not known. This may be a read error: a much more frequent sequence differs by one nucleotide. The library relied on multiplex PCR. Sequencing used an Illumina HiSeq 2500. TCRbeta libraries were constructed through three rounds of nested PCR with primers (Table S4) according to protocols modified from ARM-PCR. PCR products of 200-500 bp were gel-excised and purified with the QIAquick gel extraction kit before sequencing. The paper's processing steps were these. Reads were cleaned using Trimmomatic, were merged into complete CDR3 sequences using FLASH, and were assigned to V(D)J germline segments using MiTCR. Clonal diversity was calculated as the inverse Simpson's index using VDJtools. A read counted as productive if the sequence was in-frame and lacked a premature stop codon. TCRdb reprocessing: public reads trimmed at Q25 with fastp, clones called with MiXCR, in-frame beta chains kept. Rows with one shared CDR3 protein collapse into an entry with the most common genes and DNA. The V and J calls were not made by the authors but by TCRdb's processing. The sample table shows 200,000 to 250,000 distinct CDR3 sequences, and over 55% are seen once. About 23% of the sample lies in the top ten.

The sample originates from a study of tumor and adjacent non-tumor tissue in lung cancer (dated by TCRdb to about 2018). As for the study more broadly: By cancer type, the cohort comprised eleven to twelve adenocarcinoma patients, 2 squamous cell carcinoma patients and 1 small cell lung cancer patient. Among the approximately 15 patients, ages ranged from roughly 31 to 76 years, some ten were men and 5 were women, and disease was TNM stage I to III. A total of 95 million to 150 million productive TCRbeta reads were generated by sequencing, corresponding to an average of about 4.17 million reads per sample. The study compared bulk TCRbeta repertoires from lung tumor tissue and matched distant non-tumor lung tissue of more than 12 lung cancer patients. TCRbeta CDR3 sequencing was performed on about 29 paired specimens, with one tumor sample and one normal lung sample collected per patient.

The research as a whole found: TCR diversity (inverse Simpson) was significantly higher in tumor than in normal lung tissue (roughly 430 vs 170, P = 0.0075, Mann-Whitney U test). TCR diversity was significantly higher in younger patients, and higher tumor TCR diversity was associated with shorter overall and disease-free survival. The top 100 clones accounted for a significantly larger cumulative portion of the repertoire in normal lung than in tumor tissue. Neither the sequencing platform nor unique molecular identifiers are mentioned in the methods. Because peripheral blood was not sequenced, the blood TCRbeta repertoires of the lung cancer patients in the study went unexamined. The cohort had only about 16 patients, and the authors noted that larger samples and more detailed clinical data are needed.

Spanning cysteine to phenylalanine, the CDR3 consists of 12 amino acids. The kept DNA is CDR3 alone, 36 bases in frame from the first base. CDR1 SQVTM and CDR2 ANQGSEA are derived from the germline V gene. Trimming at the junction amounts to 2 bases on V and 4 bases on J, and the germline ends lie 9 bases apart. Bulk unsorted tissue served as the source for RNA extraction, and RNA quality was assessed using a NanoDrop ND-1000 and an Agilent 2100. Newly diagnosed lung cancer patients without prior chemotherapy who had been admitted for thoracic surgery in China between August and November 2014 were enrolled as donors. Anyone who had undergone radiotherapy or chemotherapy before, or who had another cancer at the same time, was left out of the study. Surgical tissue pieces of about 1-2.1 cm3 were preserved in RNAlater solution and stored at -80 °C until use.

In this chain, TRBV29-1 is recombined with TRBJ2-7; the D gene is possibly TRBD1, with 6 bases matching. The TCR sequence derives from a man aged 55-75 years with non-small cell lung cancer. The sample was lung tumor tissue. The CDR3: CSVEIQGYEQYF. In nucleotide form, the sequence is TGCAGCGTTGAAATACAGGGATACGAGCAGTACTTC.